This T cell receptor beta chain was found in a study of cytomegalovirus exposure and HLA in healthy donors (dated by TCRdb to about 2017). With respect to the entire study: An earlier analysis of several hundred of the donors reported 250 to 350 Gb of sequence data and some 120 million unique TCR beta sequences from about 179 million T cells. In a later analysis, previously published TCR beta repertoires from about 670 donors were re-analyzed and high-resolution HLA genotyping was added so that TCR occurrence patterns could be studied. Of the approximately 400 genotyped donors, 65% to 90% were placed in the genetic ancestry cluster associated with self-reported Caucasian donors. High-throughput TCR immunosequencing, statistical association of individual TCRs with disease status, and machine learning were combined to predict cytomegalovirus infection status. Every discovery cohort repertoire had been produced on one sequencing platform. Genome-wide SNP genotypes for about 55% of the 666 donors were used in a later genetic analysis, which treated that subset as a discovery cohort. Along with the 666-subject first cohort, a separate validation cohort of over a hundred different subjects was used. To decide whether each TCR beta V gene segment behaved as functional or pseudogenic, an earlier analysis of some 540 of the donors relied on high-throughput TCR beta sequencing. Using immunosequencing, the study profiled T cell repertoires from around 670 subjects and related those repertoires to cytomegalovirus serostatus. Because of strong linkage in the cohort, roughly five DR-DQ haplotypes were treated as single units for association and clustering. Approximately 300 gigabases of sequencing data and 70 million to 100 million unique TCR sequences made up an early release that covered 500 to 650 HLA-typed donors. Class I and class II HLA loci were covered by the typing at four-digit resolution. Donor age, sex, ethnicity and CMV serostatus were collected together with the repertoire data. The number of typed donors differed by locus: 629-630 for A, B, C, DRB1 and DQB1; 522 for DQA1; fewer than 610 for DPA1; and about 450 for DPB1. The later analysis used no new phenotypic data to find candidate immune exposures, relying instead on TCR beta sequences and their occurrence across donors. The study aimed to test whether signatures of past pathogen exposure could be identified by cataloging public T cell receptors. Among about 400 genotyped donors of the cohort, an average of approximately 240,000 unique TCR beta nucleotide sequences was sequenced per donor, of which approximately 19% were non-productive. Results the study describes overall, beyond this receptor: Compared with equally common non-associated chains, HLA-associated TCR beta chains in a later analysis were more clonally expanded and had lower generation probabilities. In a later analysis, TCR association rates were found to vary across HLA loci, with the most associated TCRs seen for DRB1 alleles and the fewest for HLA-C alleles. The study listed 164 TCR beta chains as associated with cytomegalovirus. A further reported finding was that TCR beta sequences accurately predicted the HLA-A and HLA-B alleles for most subjects in the first cohort. Most CMV-associated TCR beta chains appeared to be HLA-restricted in a later analysis, and the HLA associations seemed to be driven largely by CMV exposure. A few of the identified cytomegalovirus-associated TCR beta chains were confirmed in vitro to be specific for cytomegalovirus antigens. Because HLA typing was unavailable for some donors at each locus, only the typed subset was used in association tests. The earlier analysis of almost 600 of the donors excluded 15 to 20 rarely observed V segments, including chromosome 9 orphons, because counts were too low. The authors suggested that the approach could potentially be generalized to other disease states and immunological phenotypes. Linkage disequilibrium might explain the correlated functional status among segregating V segments, but an unknown experimental factor could not be ruled out. According to a later analysis, parvovirus B19, influenza, CMV and Epstein-Barr virus appeared linked to several top co-occurrence clusters. The cohort was sequenced for TCR beta chains only, and without alpha or paired-chain data the features that could be detected were limited. Cytomegalovirus status was reported to be diagnosed by the classifier with high specificity and sensitivity in both the original and validation cohorts. A cluster of highly shared sequence variants was judged likely to be a technical artifact of the sequencing pipeline. At a false discovery rate of 0.05, a later analysis linked 16,951 TCR beta sequences to specific HLA alleles. Sequencing depth was assumed to be roughly uniform across donors in the presence/absence analyses, though that assumption may not hold. Strong co-occurrence of HLA alleles, especially DR and DQ, made assigning TCR associations to individual alleles difficult. According to a later genetic analysis, donors in an Asian-associated ancestry cluster had fewer N-insertions in productive TCRs than the approximately 610-donor mean. The only immune exposure information available for the cohort was CMV serostatus. Broadly in line with IMGT annotations, most TCR beta V segments showed up in productive rearrangements about 87% or about 30% of the time in an earlier analysis of approximately 600 of the donors. In a later genetic analysis, a missense DCLRE1C variant was associated with V-gene and J-gene trimming of TCR beta chains, and the association was replicated in an independent cohort. Because the 87-base-pair reads could not distinguish some IMGT-functional V segments, including TRBV6-2 and TRBV6-3, those segments were excluded. Across donors, most TCR sequences were observed very rarely, whereas some public TCRs were present in many individuals.

To note about this clone: It has no known antigen specificity. No clone much larger than this one lies a single base away; base qualities are absent.

Taken from the germline V gene, the CDR1 and CDR2 loops are SGDLS and YYNGEE. Measured from the cysteine to the phenylalanine, the CDR3 is 14 residues long. Only the CDR3 part of the read is kept: 42 bases, read in frame from the first base. Relative to germline, V is 0 bases shorter and J is 4 bases shorter, with 11 bases between their ends. Library preparation used the immunoSEQ multiplex PCR assay. For the multiplex PCR, a mixture combining 60 forward primers for TCR Vbeta segments and 13 reverse primers for TCR Jbeta segments was used. The CDR3 region of rearranged TCR beta genes was amplified from genomic DNA with a multiplex PCR assay. On the Illumina HiSeq System, the amplified TCR beta libraries were sequenced as 87-base-pair reads. From the authors' description of their analysis: In a later analysis, around 80 million unique TCR beta chains were counted across the 666 repertoires, and roughly 11 million of these chains were shared by at least two donors. Raw reads were error-corrected and collapsed into unique sequences with a nearest-neighbor algorithm that merged closely related sequences to remove PCR and sequencing errors. To assign V, D and J gene segments, CDR3 sequences were aligned to IMGT reference sequences. For a sequence to be retained, a match of at least six nucleotides to both a V gene segment and a J gene segment was required. Rearrangements were classified as productive when the CDR3 lacked stop codons and remained in frame with V and J, and all other rearrangements were classified as non-productive. Following IMGT convention, CDR3 was defined as the stretch from the second conserved V-encoded cysteine up to the conserved J-encoded phenylalanine. The earlier analysis of about 590 of the donors excluded sequences that lacked an unambiguous match to a single V gene segment. An earlier analysis of a few hundred of the donors called V segments functional above 56.7% productive rearrangements and segregating when the between-donor standard deviation exceeded 5%. A statistical classification framework was built for diagnosing cytomegalovirus status from the catalog of TCR beta chain sequences. In a later analysis, V and J genes were assigned by comparing TCR nucleotide sequences against IMGT/GENE-DB human TR gene sequences. In a later analysis, CDR3 sequences and most-parsimonious VDJ recombination scenarios were assigned using the TCRdist pipeline. In a later analysis, each TCR beta chain was defined by its CDR3 amino acid sequence together with its V-gene family, and reads lacking a unique V-gene family were excluded. A later analysis removed several hundred highly shared, low-generation-probability nucleotide sequences to deal with suspected cross-contamination and a sequencing artifact. A later analysis calculated a clonal expansion index for each public chain from normalized within-repertoire ranks of inferred template counts. A later analysis computed generation probabilities with a VDJ recombination model fitted to out-of-frame rearrangements, and checked the results against IGoR. In a later analysis, TCR-TCR, TCR-HLA and TCR-CMV co-occurrence was scored with hypergeometric tests, and a repertoire-size bias correction was applied to TCR pairs. A later analysis estimated false discovery rates by permuting HLA or CMV assignments 20 times. In a later analysis, co-occurring TCRs were grouped using DBSCAN, with TCRdist sequence similarity added in when clustering inside HLA-allele-positive subsets. For co-occurrence clustering, repertoires with fewer than 30,000 or more than 120,000 public chains were excluded, along with roughly 5 repertoires with anomalous nucleotide sharing. The table comes from immuneACCESS by way of TCRdb, which keeps in-frame sequences with V and J called. Part of the clones is missing from these tables; in studies checked, under half for an unresolved V gene and the rest for unknown reasons. That table gives V, J and clone size, and the DNA gave D and trimming. This sample lists about 76,000 clones; 73% were detected once. About 15% of the sample is in the top ten clones.

The cohort comprised 550 to 700 healthy bone marrow donors. At the time of sampling, all cohort members were nominally healthy, though unrecorded immune exposures were likely present. The donor tested CMV seropositive, placing the donor among the approximately 290 seropositive members of the cohort. A peripheral blood sample was collected from each donor, and TCR beta sequencing was performed on peripheral blood mononuclear cells. Genomic DNA was extracted from the blood cell samples with the Qiagen DNeasy Blood Extraction Kit. Source material: PBMCs. This receptor was taken from a woman aged 40 to 50 in good health and CMV-seropositive. The V and J genes are TRBV9 and TRBJ2-7; a weak D assignment points to TRBD2 (5 bases agree). The CDR3: CASSVGASTYEQYF. The DNA is as follows: TGTGCCAGCAGCGTAGGCGCTAGCACGTACGAGCAGTACTTC.